The 23 T cell receptor beta chains reported below all come from one sample, sequenced in a study of blood T cell repertoires in COVID-19. TCRdb's copy holds only in-frame clones and misses some; the assay was immunoSEQ multiplex PCR. The sample carries approximately 210,000 clones, around 82% recorded once. The sequenced sample consisted of peripheral blood. Receptors were obtained from a woman in her thirties or forties with acute or convalescent COVID-19.

The count of this clone is one. This chain connects TRBV14 to TRBJ1-3; D is undetermined. V lost 3 bases, J lost 0 bases, and 9 bases lay in between. The CDR3 is 15 residues long. Germline V gene lookup returns CDR1 SGHDN and CDR2 FVKESK. Written as DNA, the CDR3 is TGTGCCAGCAGCCAGTTAGACACCTCTGGAAACACCATATATTTT. This gives the protein CASSQLDTSGNTIYF.

The chain joins TRBV24-1 to TRBJ2-2; D gene ambiguous. The V and J ends lost 5 bases and 7 bases respectively, with 4 bases between them. The CDR3 has 11 amino acids. Looked up from germline, CDR1 is KGHDR and CDR2 is SFDVKD. The CDR3 bases are TGTGCCACCAGTGGAGGCGGGGAGCTGTTTTTT. It encodes CATSGGGELFF.

Worth noting for this clone: At one end the junction does not follow the germline gene, possibly because of a read error. J is TRBJ2-1 and V is TRBV5-1; 9 bases agree with TRBD2. Germline V gives CDR1 SGHRS, CDR2 YFSETQ. The CDR3 is 19 amino acids. CDR3 bases: TGCGCCAGCAGCTTGTACCCTAGCGGGGCCAATAACTTTTACAATGGGCAGTTCTTC. Encoded protein: CASSLYPSGANNFYNGQFF.

CDR3 residues: CASGGETYSTDTQYF. The CDR3 coding sequence is TGTGCCAGCGGGGGGGAAACCTATAGCACAGATACGCAGTATTTT. The chain has TRBV9 and TRBJ2-3; 7 bases align to TRBD2. Germline CDR1 is SGDLS and CDR2 is YYNGEE. After removal of 7 bases from V and 0 bases from J, the junction contained 8 bases not matched to a gene. The CDR3 sequence is 15 residues long.

The chain is built from TRBV6-2 or TRBV6-3 and TRBJ2-1; 10 bases are shared with TRBD2. Germline CDR1 and CDR2: MNHEY and SVGEGT. J gave up 10 bases and V 4 bases, and 10 bases lay outside the gene matches. The CDR3 spans 15 residues. CDR3 bases: TGTGCCAGCAGTTTAACTAGCGGGGCCGTAAGGGAGCAGTTCTTC. The encoded protein is CASSLTSGAVREQFF.

The chain has TRBV19 and TRBJ2-3; 10 positions agree with TRBD2. Trimming took 8 bases from V and 5 from J; bases not matched to a gene: 10. There are 15 residues in the CDR3. CDR1 is LNHDA, CDR2 SQIVND, per germline (reference sequence). The CDR3 region has the DNA TGTGCCAGTGCCCCTACTAGCGGGAAGGTAGATACGCAGTATTTT. This codes for CASAPTSGKVDTQYF.

This clone occurred once. The chain has TRBV27 and TRBJ2-7, with D unresolved. The ends were cut back, 2 bases at V and 0 bases at J, with 8 bases in the middle. This CDR3 has 14 amino acids. The germline gives CDR1 MNHEY, CDR2 SMNVEV (reference sequence). The CDR3 nucleotides are TGTGCCAGCAGTTTAAGACTCTACTCCTACGAGCAGTACTTC. It specifies CASSLRLYSYEQYF.

This sequence joins TRBV11-3 and TRBJ2-7; TRBD1 agrees at 8 bases. From germline, CDR1 is SGHNT and CDR2 YENEEA. The CDR3 consists of 14 residues. Trimming took 1 base from V and 5 from J; bases not matched to a gene: 4. The CDR3 here is CASSLGQGTDEQYF. CDR3 sequence (DNA): TGTGCCAGCAGCTTAGGACAGGGGACGGACGAGCAGTACTTC.

V usage is TRBV11-2 and J usage is TRBJ2-3; the D gene is possibly TRBD1 (6 bases). This CDR3 region has 14 residues. V was clipped by 0 bases and J by 13 bases, with 17 bases between them. Germline values: CDR1 SGHAT, CDR2 FQNNGV. The CDR3 here is CASSLDRAGETKYF. The CDR3 DNA follows: TGTGCCAGCAGCTTAGATCGTGCAGGGGAAACCAAGTATTTT.

The chain has TRBV6-2 or TRBV6-3 and TRBJ2-3; 11 bases match TRBD2. Germline values: CDR1 MNHEY, CDR2 SVGEGT. After removal of 2 bases from V and 2 bases from J, the junction contained 9 bases not matched to a gene. The CDR3 consists of 18 residues. This CDR3 is CASSYILLAGDHTDTQYF. The CDR3, as DNA: TGTGCCAGCAGTTACATTCTACTAGCGGGAGACCACACAGATACGCAGTATTTT.

Concerning this clone itself: Compared with germline, one end of the junction differs, possibly owing to a read error. V and J are TRBV6-4 and TRBJ1-1; D call uncertain. In germline, CDR1 is MRHNA, CDR2 SNTAGT. CDR3 size: 13 residues. DNA of the CDR3: TGTGCCAGCAGTGACTCGCTCAACAGTGAAGCTTTCTTT. It specifies CASSDSLNSEAFF.

The chain uses TRBV28 and TRBJ2-3, with 16 nucleotides matching TRBD2. The CDR3 is made up of 16 amino acids. The germline CDR1 and CDR2 sequences are MDHEN and SYDVKM. Unmatched junction bases numbered 10, after V lost 10 bases and J lost 6 bases. The CDR3 spells CAISKGTSGGADTQYF. CDR3 DNA: TGTGCCATCTCAAAGGGGACTAGCGGGGGGGCTGATACGCAGTATTTT.

This chain links TRBV10-3 with TRBJ2-2; TRBD1 is a possible D gene (6 bases). V lost 9 bases and J lost 6, with 17 bases in between. CDR3 size: 14 residues. Germline V gene lookup returns CDR1 ENHRY and CDR2 SYGVKD. The CDR3 loop reads CAIRGQGQSGELFF. CDR3 coding DNA: TGTGCCATACGGGGCCAGGGGCAATCCGGGGAGCTGTTTTTT.

The chain combines TRBV5-1 with TRBJ1-2; weak D call: TRBD1 (5 bases). In germline, CDR1 is SGHRS, CDR2 YFSETQ. CDR3 length: 12 residues. The V gene lost 4 bases and the J gene lost 6 bases, with 10 bases spanning the gap. The CDR3 region has the DNA TGCGCCAGCAGCCTGGTAGGGGATGGCTACACCTTC. Translation gives CASSLVGDGYTF.

This chain connects TRBV9 to TRBJ1-3, with 11 positions matching TRBD1. V dropped 4 bases and J dropped 3; count of bases not matched to a gene: 3. This CDR3 has 15 residues. CDR1 is SGDLS, CDR2 YYNGEE, per germline. The DNA of the CDR3 is TGTGCCAGCAGCCGGACAGGGGGCCTTGGAAACACCATATATTTT. It encodes CASSRTGGLGNTIYF.

V is TRBV27 and J is TRBJ1-2; TRBD1 aligns across 10 bases. The CDR3 covers 14 residues. Germline CDR1 is MNHEY and CDR2 is SMNVEV (reference sequence). Unmatched junction bases numbered 5, after V lost 6 bases and J lost 4 bases. The CDR3 region has the DNA TGTGCCAGCAGGTCGACAGGGGGCCGCTATGGCTACACCTTC. Protein: CASRSTGGRYGYTF.

This clone was observed once. The V call is TRBV25-1, the J call TRBJ1-6; D is unclear. There are 14 residues in the CDR3. The V end was cut by 2 bases, the J end by 7 bases, with 9 bases between. CDR1 is MGHDK, CDR2 SYGVNS, per germline. The CDR3 reads CASSEEGENSPLHF. DNA of the CDR3: TGTGCCAGCAGTGAAGAGGGAGAAAATTCACCCCTCCACTTT.

This chain links TRBV6-1 with TRBJ1-6; D perhaps matches TRBD1 (6 bases). V gave up 2 bases and J gave up 9 bases, with 17 bases separating them. The CDR3 loop spans 16 amino acids. The germline V gene encodes CDR1 MNHNS and CDR2 SASEGT. CDR3 region: CASSESPGAQASPLHF. The CDR3 DNA reads as TGTGCCAGCAGTGAATCCCCAGGGGCGCAGGCTTCACCCCTCCACTTT.

The V call is TRBV13, the J call TRBJ2-1; 8 bases match TRBD1. The length of the CDR3 is 16 residues. Germline trimming cut 4 bases from V and 2 bases from J; bases unmatched to any gene: 7. CDR1 PRHDT and CDR2 FYEKMQ come from the germline V gene (reference sequence). The CDR3 region has the DNA TGTGCCAGCAGCTATAATCAGGGGGCAGCCTACAATGAGCAGTTCTTC. Translation: CASSYNQGAAYNEQFF.

The J gene is TRBJ2-7, the V gene TRBV4-1; 7 bases line up with TRBD1. The J segment lost 0 bases and the V segment lost 0 bases, leaving 8 bases of the junction unmatched. The CDR3 is made up of 17 amino acids. The germline CDR1 and CDR2 sequences are MGHRA and YSYEKL. CDR3 protein: CASSQDFLGGFSYEQYF. CDR3 DNA: TGCGCCAGCAGCCAAGATTTTTTAGGGGGCTTCTCCTACGAGCAGTACTTC.

The V gene is TRBV2, the J gene TRBJ1-1; no reliable D call. With 7 bases removed from V and 0 bases from J, the gap between germline ends came to 12 bases. CDR1 is SNHLY, CDR2 FYNNEI, per germline. There are 14 residues in the CDR3. CDR3 loop: CASKSENLNTEAFF. The CDR3 DNA reads TGTGCCAGCAAGAGTGAGAACCTGAACACTGAAGCTTTCTTT. Full variable domain (remainder filled in from reference TRBV2 and TRBJ1-1): EPEVTQTPSHQVTQMGQEVILRCVPISNHLYFYWYRQILGQKVEFLVSFYNNEISEKSEIFDDQFSVERPDGSNFTLKIRSTKLEDSAMYFCASKSENLNTEAFFGQGTRLTVV.

The gene calls are TRBV6-6 and TRBJ2-7; 9 positions match TRBD1. The CDR3 loop spans 14 amino acids. V shed 7 bases, J shed 1 base, and the junction held 5 bases outside the gene matches. CDR1 and CDR2 (germline): MNHNY, SVGAGI (reference sequence). The CDR3 DNA reads as TGTGCCAGCATGAGCGGGACAGGGTCCTACGAGCAGTACTTC. As protein: CASMSGTGSYEQYF.

The rearrangement uses TRBV6-5 and TRBJ1-6, with a possible D match to TRBD1 (5 bases). This CDR3 contains 14 residues. Germline V CDR1 and CDR2: MNHEY, SVGAGI. V lost 5 bases and J 10 bases, leaving 15 bases between the germline ends. This chain's CDR3 is CASSTMGQRSPLHF. The DNA for the CDR3 is TGTGCCAGCAGTACGATGGGGCAACGGTCACCCCTCCACTTT.